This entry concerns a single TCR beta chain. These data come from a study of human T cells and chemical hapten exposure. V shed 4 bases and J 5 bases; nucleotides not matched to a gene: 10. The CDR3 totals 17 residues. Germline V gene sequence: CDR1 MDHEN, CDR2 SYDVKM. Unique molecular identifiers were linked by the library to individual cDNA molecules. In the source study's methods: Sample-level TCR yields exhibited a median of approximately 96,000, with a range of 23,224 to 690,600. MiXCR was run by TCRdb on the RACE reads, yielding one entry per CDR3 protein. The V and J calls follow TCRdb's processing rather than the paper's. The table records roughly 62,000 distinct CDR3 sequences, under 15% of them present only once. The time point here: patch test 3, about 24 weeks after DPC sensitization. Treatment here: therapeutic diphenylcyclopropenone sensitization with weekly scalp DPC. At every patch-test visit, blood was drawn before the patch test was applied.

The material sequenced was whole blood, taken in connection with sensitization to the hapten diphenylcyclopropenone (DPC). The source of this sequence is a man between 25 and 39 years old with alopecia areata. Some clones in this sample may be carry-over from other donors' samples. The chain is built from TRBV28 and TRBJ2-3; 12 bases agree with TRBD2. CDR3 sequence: CASSSPLAGGRGDTQYF. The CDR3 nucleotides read TGTGCCAGCAGTTCACCCCTAGCGGGGGGGCGGGGAGATACGCAGTATTTT.